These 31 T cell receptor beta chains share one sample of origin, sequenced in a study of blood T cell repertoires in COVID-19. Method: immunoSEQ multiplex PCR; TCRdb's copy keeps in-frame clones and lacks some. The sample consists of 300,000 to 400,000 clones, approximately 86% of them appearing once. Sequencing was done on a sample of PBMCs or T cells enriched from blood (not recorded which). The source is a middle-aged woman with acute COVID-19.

CDR3 loop: CASSPAKWTSGEQFF. In DNA form, the CDR3 reads TGTGCCAGCAGCCCTGCAAAGTGGACTAGCGGGGAGCAGTTCTTC. The rearrangement links TRBV5-4 to TRBJ2-1; TRBD2 aligns across 11 bases. Germline V gene sequence: CDR1 SGHNT, CDR2 YYREEE (reference sequence). This CDR3 is 15 amino acids long. J was trimmed by 10 bases and V by 4 bases; bases with no gene match: 10.

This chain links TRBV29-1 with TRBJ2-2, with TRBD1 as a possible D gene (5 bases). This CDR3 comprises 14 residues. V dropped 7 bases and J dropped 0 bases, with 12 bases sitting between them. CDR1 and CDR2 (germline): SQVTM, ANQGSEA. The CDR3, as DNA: TGCAGCGCCAAACGACAGACGAACACCGGGGAGCTGTTTTTT. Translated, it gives CSAKRQTNTGELFF.

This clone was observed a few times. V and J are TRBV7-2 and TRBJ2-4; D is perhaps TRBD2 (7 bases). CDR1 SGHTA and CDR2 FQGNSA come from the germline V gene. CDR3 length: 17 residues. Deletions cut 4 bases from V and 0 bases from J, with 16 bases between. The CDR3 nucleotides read TGTGCCAGCAGCTACGGGGGGCTAGCGAGAGCCAAAAACATTCAGTACTTC. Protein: CASSYGGLARAKNIQYF. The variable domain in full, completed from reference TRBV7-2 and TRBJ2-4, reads GAGVSQSPSNKVTEKGKDVELRCDPISGHTALYWYRQSLGQGLEFLIYFQGNSAPDKSGLPSDRFSAERTGGSVSTLTIQRTQQEDSAVYLCASSYGGLARAKNIQYFGAGTRLSVL.

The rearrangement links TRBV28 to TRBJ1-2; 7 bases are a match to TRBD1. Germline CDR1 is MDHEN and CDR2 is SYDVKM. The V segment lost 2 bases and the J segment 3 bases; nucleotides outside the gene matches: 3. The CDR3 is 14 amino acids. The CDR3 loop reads CASSLRGGDYGYTF. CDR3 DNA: TGTGCCAGCAGTTTAAGAGGGGGCGACTATGGCTACACCTTC.

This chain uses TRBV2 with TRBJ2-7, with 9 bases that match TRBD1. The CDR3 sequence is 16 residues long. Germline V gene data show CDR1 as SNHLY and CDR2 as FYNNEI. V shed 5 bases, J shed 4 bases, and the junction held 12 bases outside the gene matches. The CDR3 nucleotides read TGTGCCAGCAGTTTGAGACCGGGACAGGGCGAGTACGAGCAGTACTTC. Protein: CASSLRPGQGEYEQYF.

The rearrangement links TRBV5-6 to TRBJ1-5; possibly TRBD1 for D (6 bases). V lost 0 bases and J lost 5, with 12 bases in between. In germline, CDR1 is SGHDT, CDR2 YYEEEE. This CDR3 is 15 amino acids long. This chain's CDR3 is CASSLGQVVDQPQHF. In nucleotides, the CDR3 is TGTGCCAGCAGCTTGGGACAGGTGGTCGATCAGCCCCAGCATTTT.

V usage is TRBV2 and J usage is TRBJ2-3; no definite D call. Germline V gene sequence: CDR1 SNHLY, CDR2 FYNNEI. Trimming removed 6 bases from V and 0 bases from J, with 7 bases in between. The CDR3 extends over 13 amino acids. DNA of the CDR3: TGTGCCAGCAGGCTCGGGAGCACAGATACGCAGTATTTT. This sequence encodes CASRLGSTDTQYF.

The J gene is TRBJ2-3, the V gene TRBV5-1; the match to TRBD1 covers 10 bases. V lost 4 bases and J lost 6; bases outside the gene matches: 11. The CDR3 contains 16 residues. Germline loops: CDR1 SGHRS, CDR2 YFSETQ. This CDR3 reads CASSVTGTGVSDTQYF. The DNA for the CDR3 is TGCGCCAGCAGCGTGACCGGGACAGGGGTTAGTGATACGCAGTATTTT.

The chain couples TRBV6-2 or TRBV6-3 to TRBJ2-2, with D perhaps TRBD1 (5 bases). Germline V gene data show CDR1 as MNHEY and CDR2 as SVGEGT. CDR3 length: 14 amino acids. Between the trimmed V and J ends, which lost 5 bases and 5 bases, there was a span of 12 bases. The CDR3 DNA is TGTGCCAGCAGTCGAAACCGACAGACCGGGGAGCTGTTTTTT. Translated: CASSRNRQTGELFF.

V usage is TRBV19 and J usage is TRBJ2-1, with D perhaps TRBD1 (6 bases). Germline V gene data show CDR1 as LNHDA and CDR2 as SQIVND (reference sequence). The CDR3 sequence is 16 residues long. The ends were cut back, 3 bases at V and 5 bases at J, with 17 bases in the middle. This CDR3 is CASSMTLGGPHNEQFF. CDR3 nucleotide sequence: TGTGCCAGTAGTATGACATTAGGGGGTCCCCACAATGAGCAGTTCTTC.

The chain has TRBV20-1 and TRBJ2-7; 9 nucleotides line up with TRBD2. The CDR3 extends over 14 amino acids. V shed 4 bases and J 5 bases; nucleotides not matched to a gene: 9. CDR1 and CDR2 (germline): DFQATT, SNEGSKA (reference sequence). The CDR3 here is CSATDSGRGNEQYF. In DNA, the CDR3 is TGCAGTGCTACTGATAGCGGGAGAGGAAACGAGCAGTACTTC.

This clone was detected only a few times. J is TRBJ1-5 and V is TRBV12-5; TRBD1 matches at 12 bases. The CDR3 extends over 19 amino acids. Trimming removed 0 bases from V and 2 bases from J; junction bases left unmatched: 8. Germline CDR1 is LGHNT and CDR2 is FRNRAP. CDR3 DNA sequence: TGTGCTAGTGGTTTGGTAGGGACAGGGGGCTCTCTCGGCAATCAGCCCCAGCATTTT. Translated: CASGLVGTGGSLGNQPQHF.

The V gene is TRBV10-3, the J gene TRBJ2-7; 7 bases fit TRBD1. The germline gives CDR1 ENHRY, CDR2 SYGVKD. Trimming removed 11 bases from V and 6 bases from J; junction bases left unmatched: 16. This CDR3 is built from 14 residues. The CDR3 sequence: CAAKGDSVLGEQYF. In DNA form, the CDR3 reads TGTGCCGCAAAAGGGGACAGTGTCCTGGGCGAGCAGTACTTC.

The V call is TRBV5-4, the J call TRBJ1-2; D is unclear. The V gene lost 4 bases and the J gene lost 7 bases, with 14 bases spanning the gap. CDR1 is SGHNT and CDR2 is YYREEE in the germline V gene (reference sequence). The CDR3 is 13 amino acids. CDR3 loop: CASSKDWGGGYTF. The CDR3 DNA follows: TGTGCCAGCAGCAAGGACTGGGGAGGTGGCTACACCTTC. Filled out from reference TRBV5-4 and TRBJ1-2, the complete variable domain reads ETGVTQSPTHLIKTRGQQVTLRCSSQSGHNTVSWYQQALGQGPQFIFQYYREEENGRGNFPPRFSGLQFPNYSSELNVNALELDDSALYLCASSKDWGGGYTFGSGTRLTVV.

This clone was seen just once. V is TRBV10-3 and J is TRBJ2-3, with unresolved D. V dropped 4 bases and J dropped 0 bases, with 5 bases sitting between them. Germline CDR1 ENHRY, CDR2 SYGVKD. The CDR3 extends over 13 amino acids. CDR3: CAISGASTDTQYF. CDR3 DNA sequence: TGTGCCATCAGTGGAGCTAGCACAGATACGCAGTATTTT.

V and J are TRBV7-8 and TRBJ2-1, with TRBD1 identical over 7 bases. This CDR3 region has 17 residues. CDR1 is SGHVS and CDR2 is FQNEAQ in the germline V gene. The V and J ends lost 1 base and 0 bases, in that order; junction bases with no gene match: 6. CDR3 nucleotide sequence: TGTGCCAGCAGCTTAGGGGCAGGGGGAAGCTCCTACAATGAGCAGTTCTTC. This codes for CASSLGAGGSSYNEQFF.

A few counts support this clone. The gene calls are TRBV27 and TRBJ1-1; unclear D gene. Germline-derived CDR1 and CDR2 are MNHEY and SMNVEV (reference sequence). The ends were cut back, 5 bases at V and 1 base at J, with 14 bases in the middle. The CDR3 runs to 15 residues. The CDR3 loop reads CASSDWSSPNTEAFF. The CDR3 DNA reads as TGTGCCAGCAGTGATTGGAGCAGCCCGAACACTGAAGCTTTCTTT.

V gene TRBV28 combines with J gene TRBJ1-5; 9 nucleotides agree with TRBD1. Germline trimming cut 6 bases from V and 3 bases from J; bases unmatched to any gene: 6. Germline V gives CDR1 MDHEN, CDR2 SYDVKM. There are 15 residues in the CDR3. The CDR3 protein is CASSLGQGNNQPQHF. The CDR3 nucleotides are TGTGCCAGCAGCCTGGGACAGGGTAACAATCAGCCCCAGCATTTT.

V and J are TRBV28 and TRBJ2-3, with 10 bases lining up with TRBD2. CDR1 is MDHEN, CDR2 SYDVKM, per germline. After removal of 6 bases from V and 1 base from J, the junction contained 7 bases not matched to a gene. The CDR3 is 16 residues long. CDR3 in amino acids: CASRTGTSVGTDTQYF. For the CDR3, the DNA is TGTGCCAGCAGAACCGGGACTAGCGTAGGCACAGATACGCAGTATTTT. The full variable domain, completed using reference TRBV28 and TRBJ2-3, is DVKVTQSSRYLVKRTGEKVFLECVQDMDHENMFWYRQDPGLGLRLIYFSYDVKMKEKGDIPEGYSVSREKKERFSLILESASTNQTSMYLCASRTGTSVGTDTQYFGPGTRLTVL.

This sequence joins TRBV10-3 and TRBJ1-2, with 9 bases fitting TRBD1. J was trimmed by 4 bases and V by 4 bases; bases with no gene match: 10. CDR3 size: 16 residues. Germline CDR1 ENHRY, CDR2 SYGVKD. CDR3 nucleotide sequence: TGTGCCATCAGTGCCCCGGACAGGGGCCGCTTCTATGGCTACACCTTC. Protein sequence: CAISAPDRGRFYGYTF.

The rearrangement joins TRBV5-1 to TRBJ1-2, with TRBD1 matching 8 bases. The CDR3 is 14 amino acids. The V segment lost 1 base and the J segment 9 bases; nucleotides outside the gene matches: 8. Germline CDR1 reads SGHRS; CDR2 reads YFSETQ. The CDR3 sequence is CASSLSSDRDRYTF. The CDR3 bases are TGCGCCAGCAGCTTGTCCTCGGACAGGGACCGCTACACCTTC.

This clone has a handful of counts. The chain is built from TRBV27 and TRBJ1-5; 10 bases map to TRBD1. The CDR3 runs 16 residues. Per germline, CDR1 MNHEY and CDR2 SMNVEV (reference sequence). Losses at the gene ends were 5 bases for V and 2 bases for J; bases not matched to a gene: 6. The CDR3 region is CASSPGDRGRNQPQHF. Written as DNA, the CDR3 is TGTGCCAGCAGTCCGGGGGACAGGGGACGCAATCAGCCCCAGCATTTT.

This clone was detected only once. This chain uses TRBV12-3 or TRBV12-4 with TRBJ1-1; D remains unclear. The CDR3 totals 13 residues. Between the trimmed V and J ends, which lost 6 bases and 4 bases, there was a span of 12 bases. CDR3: CASRPRSGTEAFF. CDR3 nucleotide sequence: TGTGCCAGCAGGCCCCGTTCGGGCACTGAAGCTTTCTTT.

The CDR3 reads CASSLEEGNQPQHF. In DNA, the CDR3 is TGTGCCAGCAGTTTGGAGGAGGGGAATCAGCCCCAGCATTTT. This chain links TRBV2 with TRBJ1-5; D may be TRBD1 (5 bases). The CDR3 has 14 residues. V was clipped by 5 bases and J by 4 bases, with 12 bases between them. In germline, CDR1 is SNHLY, CDR2 FYNNEI.

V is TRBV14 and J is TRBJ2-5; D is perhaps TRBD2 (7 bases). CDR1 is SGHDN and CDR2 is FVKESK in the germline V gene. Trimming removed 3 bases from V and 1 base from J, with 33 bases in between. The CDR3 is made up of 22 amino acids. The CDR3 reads CASSQTGKLQTSTVRLQETQYF. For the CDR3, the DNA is TGTGCCAGCAGCCAGACAGGCAAGTTGCAGACTAGCACGGTCCGCCTCCAAGAGACCCAGTACTTC.

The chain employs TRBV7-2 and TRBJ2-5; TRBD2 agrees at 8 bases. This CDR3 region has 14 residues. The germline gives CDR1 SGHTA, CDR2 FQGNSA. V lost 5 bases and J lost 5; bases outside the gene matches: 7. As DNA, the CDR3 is TGTGCCAGCAGCCCGGCGGGACTAGTGGAGACCCAGTACTTC. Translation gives CASSPAGLVETQYF.

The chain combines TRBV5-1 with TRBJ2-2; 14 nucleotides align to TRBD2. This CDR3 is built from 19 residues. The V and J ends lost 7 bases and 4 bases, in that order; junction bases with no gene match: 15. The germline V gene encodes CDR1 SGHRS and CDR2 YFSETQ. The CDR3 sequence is CASYRGPAGTSGGTGELFF. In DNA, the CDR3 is TGCGCCAGCTACAGGGGACCCGCCGGGACTAGCGGGGGCACCGGGGAGCTGTTTTTT.

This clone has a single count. The CDR3 loop reads CASSLMSGPDTQYF. The CDR3, as DNA: TGTGCCAGCAGCTTAATGTCAGGGCCAGATACGCAGTATTTT. This chain joins TRBV7-3 and TRBJ2-3; possibly TRBD1 for D (5 bases). The V end lost 1 base, the J end lost 4 bases, and 9 bases lay between the germline ends. Germline-derived CDR1 and CDR2 are SGHTA and FQGTGA. This CDR3 has 14 amino acids.

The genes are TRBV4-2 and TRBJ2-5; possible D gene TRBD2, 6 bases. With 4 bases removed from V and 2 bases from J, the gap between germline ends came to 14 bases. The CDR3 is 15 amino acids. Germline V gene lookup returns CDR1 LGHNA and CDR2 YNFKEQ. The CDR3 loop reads CASSRGPGVQETQYF. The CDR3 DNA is TGTGCCAGCAGCCGCGGGCCGGGGGTGCAAGAGACCCAGTACTTC.

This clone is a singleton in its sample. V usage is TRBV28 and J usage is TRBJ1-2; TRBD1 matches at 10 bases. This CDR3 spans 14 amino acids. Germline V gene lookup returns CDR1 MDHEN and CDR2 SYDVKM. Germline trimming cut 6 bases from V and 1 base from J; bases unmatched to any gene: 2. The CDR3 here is CASRWDRGNYGYTF. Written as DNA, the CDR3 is TGTGCCAGCAGGTGGGACAGGGGTAACTATGGCTACACCTTC.

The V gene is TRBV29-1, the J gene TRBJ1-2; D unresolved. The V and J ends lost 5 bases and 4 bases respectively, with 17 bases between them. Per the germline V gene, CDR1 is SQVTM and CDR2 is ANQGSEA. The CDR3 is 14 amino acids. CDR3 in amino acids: CSVLGSASGYGYTF. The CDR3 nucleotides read TGCAGCGTTTTGGGTTCAGCCTCGGGCTATGGCTACACCTTC. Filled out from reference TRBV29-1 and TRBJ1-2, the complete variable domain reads SAVISQKPSRDICQRGTSLTIQCQVDSQVTMMFWYRQQPGQSLTLIATANQGSEATYESGFVIDKFPISRPNLTFSTLTVSNMSPEDSSIYLCSVLGSASGYGYTFGSGTRLTVV.